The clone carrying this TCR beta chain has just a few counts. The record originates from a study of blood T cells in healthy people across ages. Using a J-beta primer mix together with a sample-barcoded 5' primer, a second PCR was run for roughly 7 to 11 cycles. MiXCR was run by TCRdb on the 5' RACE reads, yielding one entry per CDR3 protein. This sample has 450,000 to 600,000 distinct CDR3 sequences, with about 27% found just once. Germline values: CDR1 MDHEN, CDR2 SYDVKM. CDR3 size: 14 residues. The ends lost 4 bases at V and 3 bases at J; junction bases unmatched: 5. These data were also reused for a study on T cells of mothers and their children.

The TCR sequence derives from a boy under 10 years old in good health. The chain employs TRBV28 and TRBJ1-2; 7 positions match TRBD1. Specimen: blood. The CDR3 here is CASSSTGPDYGYTF. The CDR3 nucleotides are TGTGCCAGCAGTTCGACAGGGCCAGACTATGGCTACACCTTC.